This T cell receptor (beta chain) appears in the sequencing data of a study of Ad26.COV2.S vaccination and SARS-CoV-2 variants. The overall study: Ad26.COV2.S shots went into the muscle once or twice, 56 days apart.

The J segment lost 2 bases and the V segment lost 6 bases, leaving 7 bases of the junction unmatched. The germline CDR1 and CDR2 sequences are PRHDT and FYEKMQ (reference sequence). This CDR3 has 14 residues. Measured with immunoSEQ multiplex PCR; TCRdb has only the in-frame clones, and not every one. Seen here are hundreds of thousands of clones, 89% observed once, and the top ten hold approximately 1.5%. Treatment in this sample: about 20 received Ad26.COV2.S at low or high dose, single or two shots; five or six received placebo; per-sample allocation not given. Sampling happened 63 days after the first vaccine or placebo injection. Comment on this clone: No antigen is known for it.

Study-level results: Marked by substantial breadth, spike-specific CD8+ and CD4+ T cell responses were reportedly seen after vaccination.

The chain is built from TRBV13 and TRBJ2-7, with 7 positions matching TRBD1. This clonotype was sampled from a person between 18 and 60 years old who received the Ad26.COV2.S COVID-19 vaccine or a placebo. The sample here was peripheral blood, taken in a trial of Ad26.COV2.S vaccine versus placebo. CDR3 sequence: CASSLDRDPYEQYF. CDR3 nucleotide sequence: TGTGCCAGCAGTCTCGACAGGGATCCCTACGAGCAGTACTTC.